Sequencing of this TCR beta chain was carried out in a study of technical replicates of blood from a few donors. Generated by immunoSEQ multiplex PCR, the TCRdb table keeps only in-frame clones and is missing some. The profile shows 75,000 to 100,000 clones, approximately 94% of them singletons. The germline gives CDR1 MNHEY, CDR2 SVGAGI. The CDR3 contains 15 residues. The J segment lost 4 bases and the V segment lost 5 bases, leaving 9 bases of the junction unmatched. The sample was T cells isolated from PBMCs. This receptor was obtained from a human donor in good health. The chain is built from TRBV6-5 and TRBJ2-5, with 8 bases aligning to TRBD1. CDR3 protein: CASSPWTGKGETQYF. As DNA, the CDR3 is TGTGCCAGCAGTCCTTGGACAGGGAAGGGAGAGACCCAGTACTTC.